A selection of T cell receptor beta chains follows, all from one sample in a study of blood T cells in healthy people across ages. TCRdb itself ran the 5' RACE reads through MiXCR, one entry per CDR3 protein. The sample includes about 930,000 distinct CDR3 sequences, 25% to 35% seen only once; the top ten take roughly a tenth. These data are also associated with another study on T cells of mothers and their children.

The sequencing sample was made of blood. Every receptor here comes from a woman aged 40 to 55 in good health. Each CDR3 is given with its conserved first and last residue. A D gene is named only where the DNA matches it firmly. For some rows the clone size is stated as once, few or many, or as a class when expanded; others skip it.

J gene	clone size	D gene	V gene	CDR3 protein	CDR3 DNA
TRBJ1-5	once	-	TRBV4-1	CASSQVRQLNQPQHF	TGCGCCAGCAGCCAAGTGAGACAGCTTAATCAGCCCCAGCATTTT
TRBJ2-7	-	-	TRBV20-1	CNALRDLALYEQYF	TGCAATGCTCTCCGGGACTTGGCCCTCTACGAGCAGTACTTC
TRBJ2-7	few	TRBD1	TRBV7-8	CATLQRPGQGPEQYF	TGTGCCACCCTTCAGCGTCCCGGACAGGGCCCCGAGCAGTACTTC
TRBJ2-2	-	-	TRBV29-1	CSARSWTGNTGELFF	TGCAGCGCCCGGAGCTGGACGGGGAACACCGGGGAGCTGTTTTTT
TRBJ1-1	-	-	TRBV20-1	CSARIPRGYTEAFF	TGCAGTGCTAGGATTCCCCGCGGGTACACTGAAGCTTTCTTT
TRBJ2-7	few	-	TRBV20-1	CSARDLREQASYEQYF	TGCAGTGCTAGAGATTTGCGGGAACAGGCCTCCTACGAGCAGTACTTC
TRBJ1-5	-	TRBD1	TRBV6-1	CVSRKAGGQPQHF	TGTGTCAGCAGAAAGGCAGGGGGGCAGCCCCAGCATTTT
TRBJ1-2	-	-	TRBV12-3/TRBV12-4	CASSVTPYGYTF	TGTGCCAGCAGTGTCACCCCGTATGGCTACACCTTC
TRBJ2-7	-	TRBD1	TRBV28	CASRPPGGQGAYEQYF	TGTGCCAGCAGACCCCCCGGAGGACAGGGCGCCTACGAGCAGTACTTC
TRBJ1-2	many	-	TRBV7-2	CASSLVSGFSNYGYTF	TGTGCCAGCAGCTTAGTATCGGGGTTCTCTAACTATGGCTACACCTTC
TRBJ1-1	-	-	TRBV5-1	CASSPRPGTETPNTEAFF	TGCGCCAGCAGCCCTAGGCCCGGGACGGAGACCCCGAACACTGAAGCTTTCTTT
TRBJ2-4	-	TRBD2	TRBV27	CASKFSGGSSYGQYF	TGTGCCAGCAAATTTAGCGGGGGGAGCTCCTACGGGCAGTACTTC
TRBJ2-3	-	-	TRBV2	CASSGRFSGPTDTQYF	TGTGCCAGCAGTGGACGGTTTTCAGGACCCACAGATACGCAGTATTTT
TRBJ1-2	once	-	TRBV12-3/TRBV12-4	CASSLQGPHGYTF	TGTGCCAGCAGTTTACAGGGGCCTCATGGCTACACCTTC
TRBJ2-2	-	TRBD1	TRBV7-7	CASSSATGQSTGELFF	TGTGCTAGCAGCTCAGCAACGGGACAGTCGACCGGGGAGCTGTTTTTT
TRBJ1-6	few	-	TRBV4-3	CASSQLNSPLHF	TGCGCCAGCAGCCAACTCAATTCACCCCTCCACTTT
TRBJ1-5	few	-	TRBV6-5	CASSYNRNQPQHF	TGTGCCAGCAGTTACAATAGAAATCAGCCCCAGCATTTT
TRBJ2-3	-	-	TRBV2	CASRLITDTQYF	TGTGCCAGCAGGCTAATCACAGATACGCAGTATTTT
TRBJ1-5	-	TRBD1	TRBV6-1	CTSSPRGQGANSNQPQHF	TGTACCAGCAGTCCCCGGGGACAGGGGGCGAATAGCAATCAGCCCCAGCATTTT
TRBJ2-3	few	TRBD2	TRBV4-1	CASSQGTAGGPSTDTQYF	TGCGCCAGCAGCCAAGGGACAGCGGGGGGCCCTAGCACAGATACGCAGTATTTT
TRBJ2-7	-	-	TRBV7-2	CASCRGLGVYEQYF	TGTGCCAGTTGCAGAGGCCTGGGAGTCTACGAGCAGTACTTC
TRBJ1-1	-	-	TRBV14	CASRGQTYTEAFF	TGTGCCAGCCGCGGACAGACCTACACTGAAGCTTTCTTT
TRBJ2-7	many	TRBD1	TRBV7-4	CASSLEVCRDRALRSSYEQYF	TGTGCCAGCAGCTTAGAAGTATGCCGGGACAGGGCTCTCAGGAGCTCCTACGAGCAGTACTTC
TRBJ2-3	-	TRBD2	TRBV20-1	CSARTPRASGSTDTQYF	TGCAGTGCTAGAACCCCTCGGGCTAGCGGAAGCACAGATACGCAGTATTTT
TRBJ1-1	many	-	TRBV20-1	CSARDRGLPNTEAFF	TGCAGTGCTAGAGATCGGGGACTCCCGAACACTGAAGCTTTCTTT
TRBJ2-7	-	TRBD1	TRBV29-1	CSVGSTGTYEQYF	TGCAGCGTTGGTTCGACAGGGACCTACGAGCAGTACTTC
TRBJ2-1	few	TRBD1	TRBV5-6	CASSSTGVPYNEQFF	TGTGCCAGCAGCTCGACAGGGGTCCCCTACAATGAGCAGTTCTTC
TRBJ2-3	many	-	TRBV5-5	CASSLSPGPRTDTQYF	TGTGCCAGCAGCTTGAGTCCGGGACCAAGGACAGATACGCAGTATTTT
TRBJ1-6	-	-	TRBV20-1	CSAREARSVVLLNSPLHF	TGCAGTGCTAGAGAGGCCAGGTCGGTGGTTCTGCTTAATTCACCCCTCCACTTT
TRBJ2-7	-	-	TRBV7-2	CASSKDRTNEQYF	TGTGCCAGCAGCAAAGATCGTACGAACGAGCAGTACTTC
TRBJ1-2	-	-	TRBV28	CATVDSRYGYIF	TGTGCCACCGTGGACAGCCGGTATGGCTACATCTTC
TRBJ1-2	-	-	TRBV15	CATSRVEGGGYTF	TGTGCCACCAGCAGAGTGGAGGGAGGCGGCTACACCTTC